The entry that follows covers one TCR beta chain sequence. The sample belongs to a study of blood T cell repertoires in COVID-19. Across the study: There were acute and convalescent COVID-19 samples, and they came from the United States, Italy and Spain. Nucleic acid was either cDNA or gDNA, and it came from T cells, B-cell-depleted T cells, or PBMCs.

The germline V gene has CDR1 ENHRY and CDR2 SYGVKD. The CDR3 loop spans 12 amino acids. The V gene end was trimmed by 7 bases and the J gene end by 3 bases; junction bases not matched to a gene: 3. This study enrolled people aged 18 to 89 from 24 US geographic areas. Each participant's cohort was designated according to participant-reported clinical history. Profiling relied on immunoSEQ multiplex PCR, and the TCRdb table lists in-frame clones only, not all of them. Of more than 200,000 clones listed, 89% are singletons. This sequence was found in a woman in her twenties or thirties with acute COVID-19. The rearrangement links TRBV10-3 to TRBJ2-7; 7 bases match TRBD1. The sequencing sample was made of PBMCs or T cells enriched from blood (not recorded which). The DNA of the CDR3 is TGTGCCATCACGGCAGGGGGCTACGAGCAGTACTTC. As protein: CAITAGGYEQYF.